One sample yielded the 29 T cell receptor beta chains listed below, sequenced in a study of human T cells and chemical hapten exposure. Time point denoted: patch test 1, 2 weeks after DPC sensitization. As for treatment: therapeutic diphenylcyclopropenone sensitization with weekly scalp DPC. In TCRdb, the RACE reads were re-called with MiXCR into one record per CDR3 protein. The sample shows tens of thousands of distinct CDR3 sequences, approximately 11% of them seen only once. This sample comprised whole blood, obtained in connection with sensitization to the hapten diphenylcyclopropenone (DPC). These receptors were obtained from a woman aged 45-65 years with alopecia areata. Some clones in this sample may be carry-over from other donors' samples.

This clonotype was recorded at least ten times. This chain joins TRBV30 and TRBJ1-1, with 7 nucleotides matching TRBD1. This CDR3 is built from 14 residues. Germline V CDR1 and CDR2: GTSNPN, SVGIG (reference sequence). J gave up 6 bases and V 1 base, and 8 bases lay outside the gene matches. CDR3 sequence (DNA): TGTGCCTGGAGTGGGGACAGTGTCTTCGCTGAAGCTTTCTTT. As protein: CAWSGDSVFAEAFF.

This clonotype showed up many times. The chain couples TRBV28 to TRBJ2-1; no definite D call. Germline loops: CDR1 MDHEN, CDR2 SYDVKM. CDR3 size: 12 residues. V lost 6 bases and J 6 bases, leaving 9 bases between the germline ends. This CDR3 reads CASRARLNEQFF. CDR3 bases: TGTGCCAGCAGGGCCAGACTCAATGAGCAGTTCTTC.

J is TRBJ1-2 and V is TRBV23-1; 10 positions agree with TRBD1. TRBV23-1 belongs to the ORF category, with a function that is uncertain. This CDR3 contains 14 residues. The V segment lost 8 bases and the J segment 4 bases; nucleotides outside the gene matches: 7. The CDR3 bases are TGCGCCAGCCCCAGGGACAGGGGCGGCTATGGCTACACCTTC. It encodes CASPRDRGGYGYTF.

This clonotype was observed a handful of times. The chain is built from TRBV7-2 and TRBJ2-5, with 7 bases matching TRBD1. Looked up from germline, CDR1 is SGHTA and CDR2 is FQGNSA. The V segment lost 2 bases and the J segment 1 base; nucleotides outside the gene matches: 10. This CDR3 is 17 amino acids long. The CDR3 loop is CASSLLGGTSAQETQYF. DNA of the CDR3: TGTGCCAGCAGCTTATTAGGGGGCACTTCGGCCCAAGAGACCCAGTACTTC. The full variable domain, rest sourced from reference TRBV7-2 and TRBJ2-5, is GAGVSQSPSNKVTEKGKDVELRCDPISGHTALYWYRQSLGQGLEFLIYFQGNSAPDKSGLPSDRFSAERTGGSVSTLTIQRTQQEDSAVYLCASSLLGGTSAQETQYFGPGTRLLVL.

This clonotype has ten or more counts. V is TRBV18 and J is TRBJ1-1; 8 bases align to TRBD1. This CDR3 region has 12 residues. The V and J ends lost 6 bases and 11 bases, in that order; junction bases with no gene match: 8. Germline lookup yields CDR1 KGHSH and CDR2 LQKENI. The CDR3 sequence: CASSLWTGRAFF. The DNA for the CDR3 is TGTGCCAGCTCGCTTTGGACAGGGAGGGCTTTCTTT.

The chain combines TRBV28 with TRBJ2-7; D may be TRBD2 (5 bases). The CDR3 spans 14 residues. Germline V gene sequence: CDR1 MDHEN, CDR2 SYDVKM. V lost 6 bases and J 0 bases, leaving 12 bases between the germline ends. This chain's CDR3 is CASRPLGSSYEQYF. The CDR3 coding sequence is TGTGCCAGCAGACCATTGGGGAGCTCCTACGAGCAGTACTTC.

DNA of the CDR3: TGTGCCAGCAGCTTAGTGGGCAGGGGACAGGGAAACACCATATATTTT. It translates to CASSLVGRGQGNTIYF. The V call is TRBV7-2, the J call TRBJ1-3, with 7 nucleotides matching TRBD1. The CDR3 spans 16 residues. The J segment lost 4 bases and the V segment lost 1 base, leaving 7 bases of the junction unmatched. Germline V gives CDR1 SGHTA, CDR2 FQGNSA.

The chain joins TRBV19 to TRBJ2-1; D gene uncertain. The V end lost 6 bases, the J end lost 0 bases, and 18 bases lay between the germline ends. Germline V gives CDR1 LNHDA, CDR2 SQIVND (reference sequence). CDR3 length: 17 amino acids. CDR3 amino acids: CASRRTLGSVSYNEQFF. CDR3 nucleotides: TGTGCCAGTAGGCGTACTCTAGGGTCCGTCTCCTACAATGAGCAGTTCTTC.

This clonotype was found many times. The genes are TRBV20-1 and TRBJ2-7, with 12 bases identical to TRBD2. Germline CDR1 DFQATT, CDR2 SNEGSKA (reference sequence). The junction had 4 bases not matched to a gene; V was cut back by 3 bases and J by 7 bases. There are 13 residues in the CDR3. CDR3 nucleotides: TGCAGTGCTAGTCCTAGCGGGAGGGTTGAGCAGTACTTC. It is translated as CSASPSGRVEQYF.

This chain joins TRBV28 and TRBJ1-6; the D is unclear. The germline gives CDR1 MDHEN, CDR2 SYDVKM. The V gene lost 7 bases and the J gene lost 6 bases, with 7 bases spanning the gap. This CDR3 region has 12 residues. The DNA of the CDR3 is TGTGCCAGCACAGGAGCTAATTCACCCCTCCACTTT. It translates to CASTGANSPLHF.

This clonotype came up once. This CDR3 reads CKLSPQHF. The CDR3 DNA reads TGCAAGTTATCTCCCCAGCATTTT. This sequence joins TRBV29-1 and TRBJ1-5; no reliable D call. Per the germline V gene, CDR1 is SQVTM and CDR2 is ANQGSEA. The CDR3 extends over 8 amino acids.

This clonotype was detected only a few times. The genes are TRBV7-6 and TRBJ2-1, with 7 nucleotides matching TRBD2. V dropped 4 bases and J dropped 8; count of bases not matched to a gene: 11. The CDR3 has 15 amino acids. The germline V gene has CDR1 SGHVS and CDR2 FNYEAQ. CDR3 DNA sequence: TGTGCCAGCAGCTCCAACTGGCGGGGGATGGATGAGCAGTTCTTC. Protein product: CASSSNWRGMDEQFF.

The chain employs TRBV5-8 and TRBJ2-1; D is possibly TRBD1 (5 bases). Germline V CDR1 and CDR2: SGHTS, YDEGEE. The length of the CDR3 is 16 residues. V was clipped by 3 bases and J by 4 bases, with 17 bases between them. CDR3 sequence (DNA): TGTGCCAGCAGCTCTCCCTTGAGACAGAAATACAATGAGCAGTTCTTC. The encoded protein is CASSSPLRQKYNEQFF. The entire variable domain, with the rest obtained from reference TRBV5-8 and TRBJ2-1, is as follows: EAGVTQSPTHLIKTRGQQATLRCSPISGHTSVYWYQQALGLGLQFLLWYDEGEERNRGNFPPRFSGRQFPNYSSELNVNALELEDSALYLCASSSPLRQKYNEQFFGPGTRLTVL.

In its sample, this clonotype was seen many times. CDR3 in amino acids: CASSQQGPSYGYTF. DNA of the CDR3: TGTGCCAGCTCCCAACAGGGGCCCAGCTATGGCTACACCTTC. The V call is TRBV18, the J call TRBJ1-2; 7 bases align to TRBD1. CDR3 length equals 14 residues. Trimming cost V 6 bases and J 4 bases; bases outside gene matches: 8. Germline-derived CDR1 and CDR2 are KGHSH and LQKENI.

In this sample, this clonotype turned up many times. The rearrangement joins TRBV6-5 to TRBJ1-6; D is unclear. V shed 0 bases and J shed 6 bases, with 6 bases lying between them. This CDR3 spans 14 amino acids. Germline values: CDR1 MNHEY, CDR2 SVGAGI. This CDR3 is CASSYSNSNSPLHF. For the CDR3, the DNA is TGTGCCAGCAGTTACTCGAACAGTAATTCACCCCTCCACTTT.

This sequence joins TRBV9 and TRBJ2-1; a possible D gene is TRBD2 (7 bases). The CDR3 loop spans 16 amino acids. Germline-derived CDR1 and CDR2 are SGDLS and YYNGEE. Trimming took off 4 bases at V and 8 bases at J, with 22 bases between the two ends. CDR3 coding DNA: TGTGCCAGCAGCCCCCCGCTGGGGGGGGGCGGGTATGAGCAGTTCTTC. It yields the protein CASSPPLGGGGYEQFF.

Note on this clonotype: A much bigger clone sits one base away, suggesting this may be a read error. V usage is TRBV30 and J usage is TRBJ1-2, with D unresolved. Trimming removed 8 bases from V and 5 bases from J, with 9 bases in between. Germline V gives CDR1 GTSNPN, CDR2 SVGIG (reference sequence). This CDR3 has 10 residues. The CDR3 loop reads CAEALYGYTF. The CDR3 coding sequence is TGTGCCGAGGCCCTATATGGCTACACCTTC.

This clonotype was seen many times. The CDR3 region has the DNA TGTGCCAGCAGTACCGGTGGTAGCGGGAGCTTTTTGGTTACGCAGTATTTT. Translating it yields CASSTGGSGSFLVTQYF. The gene calls are TRBV28 and TRBJ2-3, with TRBD2 matching over 9 bases. The CDR3 is 17 amino acids. Losses at the gene ends were 5 bases for V and 8 bases for J; bases not matched to a gene: 17. Germline CDR1 MDHEN, CDR2 SYDVKM.

The rearrangement uses TRBV29-1 and TRBJ1-1; 7 nucleotides line up with TRBD1. The CDR3 is 13 residues long. CDR1 and CDR2 (germline): SQVTM, ANQGSEA. V lost 7 bases, J lost 3 bases, and 8 bases stayed unmatched. The CDR3 reads CSARDSLYTEAFF. The CDR3 nucleotides read TGCAGCGCCCGGGACAGTTTATACACTGAAGCTTTCTTT.

In its sample, this clonotype was seen a few times. The genes are TRBV29-1 and TRBJ2-5; 9 nucleotides agree with TRBD1. V was pared by 4 bases and J by 2 bases, with 2 bases of the junction left unmatched. CDR1 is SQVTM and CDR2 is ANQGSEA in the germline V gene. This CDR3 spans 13 amino acids. DNA for the CDR3: TGCAGCGTTGCCGGACAGGGGCAAGAGACCCAGTACTTC. Translating gives CSVAGQGQETQYF.

This clonotype was observed at least ten times. The J gene is TRBJ2-3, the V gene TRBV2; D is possibly TRBD1 (5 bases). Trimming removed 10 bases at V and 3 bases at J, with 17 bases between. The length of the CDR3 is 14 residues. Per germline, CDR1 SNHLY and CDR2 FYNNEI. The CDR3 loop reads CAIIWQGRTDTQYF. CDR3 sequence (DNA): TGTGCCATTATCTGGCAGGGCCGGACAGATACGCAGTATTTT.

This clonotype was recorded many times. The rearrangement uses TRBV6-5 and TRBJ2-3; D uncertain. V lost 7 bases to trimming and J lost 7 bases, with 24 bases between them. The CDR3 covers 16 residues. Germline V gene sequence: CDR1 MNHEY, CDR2 SVGAGI. As DNA, the CDR3 is TGTGCCAGCACCCCCGAGACGAGTAGCCCCATCCATACGCAGTATTTT. Amino acid sequence: CASTPETSSPIHTQYF.

V is TRBV4-1 and J is TRBJ1-5; D remains ambiguous. The length of the CDR3 is 16 residues. Per germline, CDR1 MGHRA and CDR2 YSYEKL. V dropped 4 bases and J dropped 0 bases, with 13 bases sitting between them. CDR3 sequence reads: CASSLTGPYSNQPQHF. In DNA form, the CDR3 reads TGCGCCAGCAGCCTAACCGGACCTTATAGCAATCAGCCCCAGCATTTT.

In its sample, this clonotype was seen a few times. CDR3 coding DNA: TGTGCCAGCAGATCCGGGACACGTATGAACACTGAAGCTTTCTTT. Residues: CASRSGTRMNTEAFF. The rearrangement links TRBV11-2 to TRBJ1-1, with D perhaps matching TRBD1 (6 bases). The CDR3 runs 15 residues. CDR1 is SGHAT and CDR2 is FQNNGV in the germline V gene. V lost 6 bases and J 0 bases, leaving 14 bases between the germline ends.

This clonotype has at least ten counts. The rearrangement links TRBV7-9 to TRBJ1-6; D possibly corresponds to TRBD1 (5 bases). CDR1 and CDR2 from the germline V gene are SEHNR and FQNEAQ (reference sequence). CDR3 length: 14 residues. V was clipped by 5 bases and J by 6 bases, with 11 bases between them. The CDR3 coding sequence is TGTGCCAGCAGCGCTGCCAGGGCTAATTCACCCCTCCACTTT. Its translation: CASSAARANSPLHF.

This clonotype was seen a handful of times. The chain carries TRBV27 and TRBJ2-2; 8 nucleotides line up with TRBD1. The V gene's germline CDR1 is MNHEY and CDR2 SMNVEV (reference sequence). The CDR3 loop spans 18 amino acids. With 3 bases clipped from V and 0 bases from J, the junction kept 9 bases outside the gene matches. The CDR3 spells CASSFKSRGQANTGELFF. CDR3 sequence (DNA): TGTGCCAGCAGTTTTAAGTCTCGGGGACAGGCGAACACCGGGGAGCTGTTTTTT.

In this sample, this clonotype turned up many times. V is TRBV4-2 and J is TRBJ2-1; the D is unclear. The V end lost 4 bases, the J end lost 8 bases, and 9 bases lay between the germline ends. Germline V lookup: CDR1 LGHNA, CDR2 YNFKEQ. There are 12 residues in the CDR3. In nucleotides, the CDR3 is TGTGCCAGCAGCCTGCAAGGGTATGAGCAGTTCTTC. It translates to CASSLQGYEQFF.

This CDR3 is CASSPQGHGTEAFF. The CDR3 DNA reads as TGTGCCAGCAGCCCACAGGGCCATGGGACTGAAGCTTTCTTT. The chain combines TRBV11-2 with TRBJ1-1; TRBD1 might be the D (6 bases). This CDR3 comprises 14 residues. Trimming stripped 5 bases from V and 5 bases from J, with 15 bases between. Germline values: CDR1 SGHAT, CDR2 FQNNGV.

This clonotype was picked up a small number of times. V usage is TRBV6-1 and J usage is TRBJ1-1; D gene ambiguous. Germline CDR1 reads MNHNS; CDR2 reads SASEGT. This CDR3 is 12 amino acids long. Trimming removed 6 bases at V and 6 bases at J, with 11 bases between. The CDR3 DNA sequence: TGTGCCAGCAGCCTAATTTTCCCTGAAGCTTTCTTT. As protein: CASSLIFPEAFF.